Here is one TCR beta chain with its context. This sample is part of a study of T cell clones after liver transplantation. Study information: Pre-transplant mixed lymphocyte reactions yielded third-party-reactive TCRbeta sequences as comparators for graft-donor-reactive sequences. Tolerant meant at least one year fully off immunosuppression without liver enzymes above twice normal.

The germline V gene encodes CDR1 MDHEN and CDR2 SYDVKM. The V and J ends lost 8 bases and 10 bases, in that order; junction bases with no gene match: 1. This CDR3 contains 12 residues. The assay was immunoSEQ multiplex PCR, and TCRdb's table has in-frame clones only and misses some. The sample has 50,000 to 55,000 clones; about 67% are singletons. Unstimulated PBMCs were sorted into CD3+CD4+ and CD3+CD8+ populations. The sample here was CD4+ T cells from blood, taken 52 to 60 months after liver transplant. This TCR derives from a human patient who received a liver transplant. Some T cells may have come from the graft donor. The chain employs TRBV28 and TRBJ1-6; 11 bases are shared with TRBD1. The CDR3 DNA reads as TGTGCCAGCGGGACAGGGGGATCACCCCTCCACTTT. It encodes CASGTGGSPLHF.